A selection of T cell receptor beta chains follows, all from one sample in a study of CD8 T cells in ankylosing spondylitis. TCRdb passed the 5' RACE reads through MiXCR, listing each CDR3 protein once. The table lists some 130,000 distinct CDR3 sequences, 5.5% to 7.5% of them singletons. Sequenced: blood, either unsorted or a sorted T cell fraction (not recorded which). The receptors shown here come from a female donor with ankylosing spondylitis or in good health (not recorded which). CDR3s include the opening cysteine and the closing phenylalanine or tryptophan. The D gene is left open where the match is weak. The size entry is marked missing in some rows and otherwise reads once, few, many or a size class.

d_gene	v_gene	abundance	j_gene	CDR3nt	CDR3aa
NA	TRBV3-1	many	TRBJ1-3	TGTGCCAGCGGGGGGAGTGGAAACACCATATATTTT	CASGGSGNTIYF
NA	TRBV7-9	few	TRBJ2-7	TGTGCCAGCAGCTTGTGGAGGACTGGAGAGGAGCAGTACTTC	CASSLWRTGEEQYF
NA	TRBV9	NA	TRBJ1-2	TGTGCCAGCAGCGTTGAGGCGGGGAATGGCTACACCTTC	CASSVEAGNGYTF
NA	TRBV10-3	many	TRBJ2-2	TGTGCCAGCGCAGGGTACACCGGGGAGCTGTTTTTT	CASAGYTGELFF
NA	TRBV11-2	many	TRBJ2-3	TGTGCCAGCACCGACATCTCCACAGATACGCAGTATTTT	CASTDISTDTQYF
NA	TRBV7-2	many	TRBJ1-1	TGTGCCAGCAGCTTAGTAGGGGCAGGGATTAACACTGAAGCTTTCTTT	CASSLVGAGINTEAFF
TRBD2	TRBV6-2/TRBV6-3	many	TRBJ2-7	TGTGCCAGCAGTGAGGCAAGCGGGGGTTACGAGCAGTACTTC	CASSEASGGYEQYF
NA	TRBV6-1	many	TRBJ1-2	TGTGCCAGCAGTGAGTCGAAGATCTTC	CASSESKIF
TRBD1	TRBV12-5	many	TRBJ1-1	TGTGCTAGTGGGCGGACAGGGGGTATGGGCACTGAAGCTTTCTTT	CASGRTGGMGTEAFF
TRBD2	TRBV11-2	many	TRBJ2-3	TGTGCCAGCAGCTTGTTTGCGGGGGGTAGCACAGATACGCAGTATTTT	CASSLFAGGSTDTQYF
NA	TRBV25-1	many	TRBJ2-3	TGTGCCAGCAGTGAGGGGGCCCTCGCAGATACGCAGTATTTT	CASSEGALADTQYF
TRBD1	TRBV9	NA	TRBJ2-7	TGTGCCAGCAGCGGGGGACAGAGGTACGAGCAGTACTTC	CASSGGQRYEQYF
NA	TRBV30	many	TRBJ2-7	TGTGCCTGGGGGGGGACACAGGTACACGAGCAGTACTTC	CAWGGTQVHEQYF
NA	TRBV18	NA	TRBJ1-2	TGTGCCAGCTCACCTGCAGCTTCCTATGGCTACACCTTC	CASSPAASYGYTF
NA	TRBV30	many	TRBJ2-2	TGTGCCTGGAGTGGACAGAGCACCGGGGAGCTGTTTTTT	CAWSGQSTGELFF
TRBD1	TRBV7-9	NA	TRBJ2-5	TGTGCCAGCAGCGACGGTGGACAGGGGGCCCATGAGACCCAGTACTTC	CASSDGGQGAHETQYF
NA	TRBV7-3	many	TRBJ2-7	TGTGCCAGCAGCCCCGGCCTGGACTACGAGCAGTACTTC	CASSPGLDYEQYF
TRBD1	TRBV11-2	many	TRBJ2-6	TGTGCCAGCAGCTCCGGGACAGCCAACTCTGGGGCCAACGTCCTGACTTTC	CASSSGTANSGANVLTF
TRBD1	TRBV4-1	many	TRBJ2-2	TGCGCCAGCAGCCAAGTCTTTAAGGACAGGGGCACCGGGGAGCTGTTTTTT	CASSQVFKDRGTGELFF
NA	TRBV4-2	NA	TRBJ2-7	TGTGCCAGCAGCCAAGATTTCCAGGGCCTCTCCTACGAGCAGTACTTC	CASSQDFQGLSYEQYF